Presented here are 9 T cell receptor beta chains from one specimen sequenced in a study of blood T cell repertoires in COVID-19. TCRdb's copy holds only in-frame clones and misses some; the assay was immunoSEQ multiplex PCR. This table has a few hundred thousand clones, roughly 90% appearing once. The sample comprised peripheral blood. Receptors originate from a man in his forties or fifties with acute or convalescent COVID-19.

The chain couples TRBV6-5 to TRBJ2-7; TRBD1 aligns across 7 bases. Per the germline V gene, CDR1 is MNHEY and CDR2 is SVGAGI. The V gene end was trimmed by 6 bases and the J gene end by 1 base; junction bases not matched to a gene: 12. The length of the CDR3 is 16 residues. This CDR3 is CASSYLQGRTSYEQYF. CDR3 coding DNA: TGTGCCAGCAGCTACCTACAGGGGCGTACTTCCTACGAGCAGTACTTC.

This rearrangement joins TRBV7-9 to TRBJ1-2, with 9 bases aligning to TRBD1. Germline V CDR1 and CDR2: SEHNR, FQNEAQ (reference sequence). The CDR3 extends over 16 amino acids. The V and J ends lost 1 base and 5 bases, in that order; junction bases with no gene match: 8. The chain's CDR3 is CASSLGGQGGFYGYTF. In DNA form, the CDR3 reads TGTGCCAGCAGCTTAGGGGGACAGGGTGGATTTTATGGCTACACCTTC.

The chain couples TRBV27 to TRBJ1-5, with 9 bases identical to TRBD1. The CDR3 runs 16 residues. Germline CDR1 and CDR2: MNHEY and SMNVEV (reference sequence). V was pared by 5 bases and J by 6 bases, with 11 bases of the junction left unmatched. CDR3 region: CASSALGTGMAQPQHF. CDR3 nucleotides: TGTGCCAGCAGTGCGTTAGGGACAGGGATGGCTCAGCCCCAGCATTTT.

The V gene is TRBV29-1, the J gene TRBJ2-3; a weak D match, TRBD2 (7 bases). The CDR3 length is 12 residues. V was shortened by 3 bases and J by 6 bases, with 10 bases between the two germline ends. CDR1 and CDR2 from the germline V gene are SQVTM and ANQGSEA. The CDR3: CSVEGGRDTQYF. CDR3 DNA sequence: TGCAGCGTTGAGGGGGGGCGGGATACGCAGTATTTT.

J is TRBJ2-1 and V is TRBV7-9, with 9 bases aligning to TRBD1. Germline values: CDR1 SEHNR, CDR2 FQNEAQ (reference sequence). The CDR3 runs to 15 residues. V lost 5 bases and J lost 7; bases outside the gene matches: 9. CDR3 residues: CASSPQGAMGNEQFF. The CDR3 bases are TGTGCCAGCAGCCCACAGGGGGCGATGGGGAATGAGCAGTTCTTC.

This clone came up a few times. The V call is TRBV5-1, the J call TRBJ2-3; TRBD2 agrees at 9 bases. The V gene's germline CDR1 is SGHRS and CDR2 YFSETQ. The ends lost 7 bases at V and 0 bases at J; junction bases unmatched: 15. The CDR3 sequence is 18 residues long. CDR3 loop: CASSRGSGGRFSTDTQYF. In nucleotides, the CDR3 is TGCGCCAGCTCTCGGGGTAGCGGGGGCCGTTTTAGCACAGATACGCAGTATTTT.

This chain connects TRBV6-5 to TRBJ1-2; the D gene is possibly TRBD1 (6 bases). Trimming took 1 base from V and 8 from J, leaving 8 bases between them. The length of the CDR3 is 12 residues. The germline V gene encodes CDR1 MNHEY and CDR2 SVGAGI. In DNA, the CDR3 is TGTGCCAGCAGTTACTGGGGACAAGGCTACACCTTC. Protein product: CASSYWGQGYTF.

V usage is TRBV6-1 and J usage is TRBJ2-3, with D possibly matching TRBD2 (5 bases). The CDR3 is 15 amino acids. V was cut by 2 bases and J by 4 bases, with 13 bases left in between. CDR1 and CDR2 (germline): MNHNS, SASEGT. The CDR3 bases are TGTGCCAGCAGTGAATCTCGGCTAGCCTCAGATACGCAGTATTTT. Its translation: CASSESRLASDTQYF.

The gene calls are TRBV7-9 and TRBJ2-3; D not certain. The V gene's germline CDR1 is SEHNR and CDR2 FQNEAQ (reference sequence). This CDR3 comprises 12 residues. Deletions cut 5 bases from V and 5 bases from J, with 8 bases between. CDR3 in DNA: TGTGCCAGCAGCCGGGTTGTAGATACGCAGTATTTT. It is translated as CASSRVVDTQYF.